These T cell receptor beta chains were read from a single sample in a study of neoadjuvant anti-PD-1 for oral cavity cancer. The data were produced by immunoSEQ multiplex PCR, yet TCRdb's version contains in-frame clones alone and is incomplete. The table shows thousands of clones, with 70% occurring only once. The sequenced sample was PBMCs, obtained after nivolumab (anti-PD-1) treatment. These receptors originate from a person aged 35-79 years with oral cavity squamous cell carcinoma. The CDR3 runs from the conserved cysteine through the conserved F or W. The order of the fields is V gene, J gene, clone size, D gene, CDR3 protein, CDR3 DNA. The D gene is left open where the match is weak. The listing skips clone size in some rows; elsewhere it reads once, few, many or a size class.

TRBV5-5,TRBJ2-3,NA,NA,CASSSGGPSDTQYF,TGTGCCAGCAGCTCGGGTGGGCCCTCAGATACGCAGTATTTT
TRBV6-4,TRBJ2-2,NA,TRBD2,CARGEGSNTGELFF,TGTGCCAGGGGGGAGGGGTCGAACACCGGGGAGCTGTTTTTT
TRBV25-1,TRBJ1-3,NA,NA,CASSPRDMTGNTIYF,TGTGCCAGCAGTCCTAGGGATATGACTGGAAACACCATATATTTT
TRBV6-6,TRBJ2-7,NA,NA,CASSYPDGPSYEQYF,TGTGCCAGCAGTTACCCCGACGGACCTTCCTACGAGCAGTACTTC
TRBV7-3,TRBJ2-3,NA,TRBD2,CASSLTALAGVTDTQYF,TGTGCCAGCAGCTTAACGGCCCTAGCGGGAGTCACAGATACGCAGTATTTT
TRBV15,TRBJ2-7,NA,TRBD1,CATSTTGDEQYF,TGTGCCACCAGCACCACAGGGGACGAGCAGTACTTC
TRBV4-1,TRBJ2-2,NA,TRBD2,CASSQAGLAGPRTGELFF,TGCGCCAGCAGCCAAGCAGGACTAGCGGGGCCCCGGACCGGGGAGCTGTTTTTT
TRBV5-1,TRBJ2-1,NA,TRBD1,CASRETGANRVNEQFF,TGCGCCAGCAGAGAAACAGGGGCGAACCGTGTCAATGAGCAGTTCTTC
TRBV19,TRBJ2-2,NA,NA,CASSIAVGNTGELFF,TGTGCCAGTAGTATAGCGGTGGGTAACACCGGGGAGCTGTTTTTT
TRBV11-2,TRBJ1-4,NA,TRBD1,CASSRTTGGMGEKLFF,TGTGCCAGCAGCAGAACCACAGGGGGCATGGGGGAAAAACTGTTTTTT
TRBV7-2,TRBJ1-6,once,NA,CASSFDRNNSPLHF,TGTGCCAGCAGCTTCGACAGGAACAATTCACCCCTCCACTTT
TRBV6-1,TRBJ1-1,NA,NA,CASTVQKNTEAFF,TGTGCCAGCACGGTTCAGAAGAACACTGAAGCTTTCTTT
TRBV4-1,TRBJ2-7,NA,TRBD1,CASSQVDAGGYEQYF,TGCGCCAGCAGCCAAGTTGATGCAGGGGGCTACGAGCAGTACTTC
TRBV21-1,TRBJ1-5,NA,NA,CASSRPDRGVLSNQPQHF,TGTGCCAGCAGCAGGCCTGACAGGGGTGTTTTAAGCAATCAGCCCCAGCATTTT
TRBV6-1,TRBJ2-1,NA,TRBD2,CASSEGTSGGNEQFF,TGTGCCAGCAGTGAAGGGACTAGCGGGGGGAATGAGCAGTTCTTC
TRBV9,TRBJ1-1,NA,TRBD1,CASSQDRDTEAFF,TGTGCCAGCAGCCAGGACAGGGACACTGAAGCTTTCTTT
TRBV9,TRBJ1-6,NA,NA,CASSVGYSGGFSPLHF,TGTGCCAGCAGCGTAGGTTATTCAGGAGGGTTTTCACCCCTCCACTTT
TRBV19,TRBJ2-7,NA,NA,CASRPTGSDEQYF,TGTGCCAGTAGACCGACAGGCTCGGACGAGCAGTACTTC
TRBV29-1,TRBJ1-1,NA,NA,CSVIQVTEAFF,TGCAGCGTGATACAGGTAACTGAAGCTTTCTTT
TRBV11-3,TRBJ1-3,NA,NA,CASSGSGNTIYF,TGTGCCAGCAGCGGCTCTGGAAACACCATATATTTT
TRBV19,TRBJ2-3,NA,NA,CASKNINQGTTTDTQYF,TGTGCCAGTAAAAACATAAATCAAGGGACCACCACAGATACGCAGTATTTT
TRBV10-2,TRBJ2-7,NA,TRBD2,CASRPGLAGGKVSYEQYF,TGCGCCAGCAGGCCGGGACTAGCGGGGGGGAAAGTTTCCTACGAGCAGTACTTC
TRBV5-6,TRBJ2-2,NA,NA,CASSPTENTGELFF,TGTGCCAGCAGCCCCACTGAGAACACCGGGGAGCTGTTTTTT
TRBV13,TRBJ2-3,NA,TRBD2,CASSLGPLAGGSTDTQYF,TGTGCCAGCAGCTTGGGGCCCCTTGCGGGGGGGAGCACAGATACGCAGTATTTT
TRBV6-1,TRBJ1-1,NA,NA,CAGTSRQFDTEAFF,TGTGCCGGGACCTCGAGACAGTTCGACACTGAAGCTTTCTTT
TRBV2,TRBJ1-5,NA,NA,CASSLDRSNQPQHF,TGTGCCAGCAGCCTCGACAGAAGCAATCAGCCCCAGCATTTT
TRBV5-1,TRBJ1-4,NA,TRBD1,CASSLGTGGREKLFF,TGCGCCAGCAGCTTGGGAACAGGGGGCCGAGAAAAACTGTTTTTT
TRBV9,TRBJ2-7,NA,TRBD1,CASSATGTGSSYEQYF,TGTGCCAGCAGCGCGACCGGGACAGGGAGCTCCTACGAGCAGTACTTC
TRBV7-9,TRBJ2-3,NA,NA,CASSLTVEGTDTQYF,TGTGCCAGCAGCCTGACAGTGGAGGGCACAGATACGCAGTATTTT
TRBV7-6,TRBJ2-1,NA,TRBD2,CASSSPGTSVASSYNEQFF,TGTGCCAGCAGCTCCCCCGGGACTAGCGTTGCAAGCTCCTACAATGAGCAGTTCTTC
TRBV18,TRBJ2-3,NA,NA,CASSALASTDTQYF,TGTGCCAGCTCCGCCCTCGCGAGCACAGATACGCAGTATTTT
TRBV7-9,TRBJ1-1,few,NA,CASSPPDVAEAFF,TGTGCCAGCAGCCCCCCTGATGTTGCTGAAGCTTTCTTT
TRBV7-2,TRBJ2-3,NA,TRBD1,CASSIDRGAQYF,TGTGCCAGCAGCATAGACAGGGGAGCGCAGTATTTT
TRBV5-1,TRBJ2-3,NA,NA,CASSLEPLPLVGGLTDTQYF,TGCGCCAGCAGCTTGGAGCCTCTTCCTCTTGTTGGGGGGCTTACAGATACGCAGTATTTT
TRBV9,TRBJ2-7,once,TRBD1,CASSVDDRGRRQYF,TGTGCCAGCAGCGTAGACGACAGGGGGCGCCGGCAGTACTTC
TRBV5-4,TRBJ1-2,NA,TRBD1,CASSRTGDYGYTF,TGTGCCAGCAGCCGGACAGGGGACTATGGCTACACCTTC
TRBV7-8,TRBJ1-3,once,NA,CASSLTVAAGIGNTIYF,TGTGCCAGCAGCTTAACGGTTGCGGCAGGGATAGGAAACACCATATATTTT
TRBV7-9,TRBJ2-7,NA,TRBD2,CASSLASGVTLTTYEQYF,TGTGCCAGCAGCTTAGCTAGCGGGGTTACGTTAACCACCTACGAGCAGTACTTC
TRBV2,TRBJ1-5,NA,NA,CASSVDNSNQPQHF,TGTGCCAGCAGCGTTGACAATAGCAATCAGCCCCAGCATTTT
TRBV7-8,TRBJ2-2,NA,NA,CASSLDLLGSGELFF,TGTGCCAGCAGCTTAGACCTATTGGGGTCCGGGGAGCTGTTTTTT
TRBV7-2,TRBJ2-1,few,NA,CASSLMKGSYNEQFF,TGTGCCAGCAGCTTAATGAAGGGATCGTACAATGAGCAGTTCTTC
TRBV9,TRBJ2-2,NA,NA,CASSVSGGYGGELFF,TGTGCCAGCAGCGTTTCTGGAGGTTACGGCGGGGAGCTGTTTTTT
TRBV7-9,TRBJ2-5,NA,NA,CASSSRRGSQETQYF,TGTGCCAGCAGCTCCAGGAGGGGAAGCCAAGAGACCCAGTACTTC
TRBV19,TRBJ2-3,NA,NA,CASSPNTDTQYF,TGTGCCAGTAGTCCAAACACAGATACGCAGTATTTT
TRBV5-6,TRBJ1-5,NA,NA,CASSLDDQPQHF,TGTGCCAGCAGCTTGGACGATCAGCCCCAGCATTTT
TRBV4-3,TRBJ1-2,medium-sized,NA,CASSQGRLARHGYTF,TGCGCCAGCAGCCAAGGTCGACTGGCTCGCCATGGCTACACCTTC
TRBV5-1,TRBJ1-1,NA,NA,CASSLGVNTEAFF,TGCGCCAGCAGCTTGGGGGTGAACACTGAAGCTTTCTTT
TRBV6-1,TRBJ1-5,NA,NA,CASSEGRGGYSNQPQHF,TGTGCCAGCAGTGAAGGGCGAGGCGGATATAGCAATCAGCCCCAGCATTTT
TRBV28,TRBJ1-2,NA,NA,CASGNKVYGYTF,TGTGCCAGCGGGAACAAAGTCTATGGCTACACCTTC
TRBV9,TRBJ2-5,NA,TRBD2,CASSVGASGGVEETQYF,TGTGCCAGCAGCGTAGGTGCTAGCGGGGGGGTAGAAGAGACCCAGTACTTC
TRBV10-2,TRBJ2-3,NA,TRBD2,CASSAPGLAGDTQYF,TGCGCCAGCAGTGCCCCGGGACTAGCAGGTGATACGCAGTATTTT